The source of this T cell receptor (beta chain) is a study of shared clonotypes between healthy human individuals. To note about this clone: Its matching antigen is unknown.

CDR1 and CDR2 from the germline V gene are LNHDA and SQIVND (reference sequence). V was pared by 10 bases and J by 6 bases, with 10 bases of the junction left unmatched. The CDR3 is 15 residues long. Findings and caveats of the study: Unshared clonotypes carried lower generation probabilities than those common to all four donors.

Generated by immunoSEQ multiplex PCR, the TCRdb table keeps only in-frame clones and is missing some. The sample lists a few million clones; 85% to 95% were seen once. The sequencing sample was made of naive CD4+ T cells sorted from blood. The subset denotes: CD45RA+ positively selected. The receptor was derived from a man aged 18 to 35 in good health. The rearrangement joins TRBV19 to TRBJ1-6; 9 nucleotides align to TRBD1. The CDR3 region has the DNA TGTGCCAAAGGCGGTCCGGGACAGGGTAATTCACCCCTCCACTTT. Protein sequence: CAKGGPGQGNSPLHF.